This T cell receptor (beta chain) was identified in a study of T cell clonotyping in hematopoietic cell transplantation. Time point: recipient sample about 28 days before transplant, after cytoreduction. Findings and caveats of the study: After transplant, recipient diversity fell while pathologically expanded clonotypes grew through day 180.

Clones were read by immunoSEQ multiplex PCR, and TCRdb kept only the in-frame ones, dropping some. The repertoire holds 15,000 to 20,000 clones, with 86% as singletons. With respect to this clone: Its target is not known.

The germline gives CDR1 SQVTM, CDR2 ANQGSEA. The germline V and J ends were trimmed by 0 bases and 0 bases, with 9 bases remaining between them. CDR3 length equals 15 residues. The source was peripheral blood mononuclear cells, collected before stem cell transplant. This chain joins TRBV29-1 and TRBJ2-1; D is possibly TRBD1 (6 bases). This clonotype was sampled from a man aged 50 to 60 with acute myeloid leukemia. Some clones in this sample may be carry-over from other donors' samples. The CDR3 DNA sequence: TGCAGCGTTGAAGATCTAGGGGGCTCCTACAATGAGCAGTTCTTC. Protein product: CSVEDLGGSYNEQFF.